The clone carrying this T cell receptor (beta chain) was seen ten or more times. Its target is not known. Amplification of TCR beta CDR3 regions was performed using RNA transcripts as template. The HTBI primer set drove a first-round RT-PCR of the TCR CDR3. TCRdb itself ran the multiplex PCR reads through MiXCR, one entry per CDR3 protein. The data hold about 590,000 distinct CDR3 sequences, with 15% to 17% observed a single time. This entry belongs to a study of T cells in Graves' hyperthyroidism and ophthalmopathy. Findings of the study overall: A model using 13 V-J features told ophthalmopathy apart from stable hyperthyroidism.

From germline, CDR1 is SEHNR and CDR2 FQNEAQ (reference sequence). V lost 5 bases, J lost 0 bases, and 5 bases stayed unmatched. CDR3 length: 16 residues. Calling Graves' hyperthyroidism stable meant ophthalmopathy did not progress within 18 months. The source of the PBMCs was around 9 ml of fresh peripheral blood. The V gene is TRBV7-9, the J gene TRBJ2-2; the match to TRBD1 covers 8 bases. The TCR sequence derives from a young woman with Graves' hyperthyroidism. Source material: blood. This chain's CDR3 is CASSPGTGTNTGELFF. CDR3 DNA sequence: TGTGCCAGCAGCCCCGGGACAGGAACGAACACCGGGGAGCTGTTTTTT. The full variable domain, with the rest looked up from reference TRBV7-9 and TRBJ2-2, is DTGVSQNPRHKITKRGQNVTFRCDPISEHNRLYWYRQTLGQGPEFLTYFQNEAQLEKSRLLSDRFSAERPKGSFSTLEIQRTEQGDSAMYLCASSPGTGTNTGELFFGEGSRLTVL.